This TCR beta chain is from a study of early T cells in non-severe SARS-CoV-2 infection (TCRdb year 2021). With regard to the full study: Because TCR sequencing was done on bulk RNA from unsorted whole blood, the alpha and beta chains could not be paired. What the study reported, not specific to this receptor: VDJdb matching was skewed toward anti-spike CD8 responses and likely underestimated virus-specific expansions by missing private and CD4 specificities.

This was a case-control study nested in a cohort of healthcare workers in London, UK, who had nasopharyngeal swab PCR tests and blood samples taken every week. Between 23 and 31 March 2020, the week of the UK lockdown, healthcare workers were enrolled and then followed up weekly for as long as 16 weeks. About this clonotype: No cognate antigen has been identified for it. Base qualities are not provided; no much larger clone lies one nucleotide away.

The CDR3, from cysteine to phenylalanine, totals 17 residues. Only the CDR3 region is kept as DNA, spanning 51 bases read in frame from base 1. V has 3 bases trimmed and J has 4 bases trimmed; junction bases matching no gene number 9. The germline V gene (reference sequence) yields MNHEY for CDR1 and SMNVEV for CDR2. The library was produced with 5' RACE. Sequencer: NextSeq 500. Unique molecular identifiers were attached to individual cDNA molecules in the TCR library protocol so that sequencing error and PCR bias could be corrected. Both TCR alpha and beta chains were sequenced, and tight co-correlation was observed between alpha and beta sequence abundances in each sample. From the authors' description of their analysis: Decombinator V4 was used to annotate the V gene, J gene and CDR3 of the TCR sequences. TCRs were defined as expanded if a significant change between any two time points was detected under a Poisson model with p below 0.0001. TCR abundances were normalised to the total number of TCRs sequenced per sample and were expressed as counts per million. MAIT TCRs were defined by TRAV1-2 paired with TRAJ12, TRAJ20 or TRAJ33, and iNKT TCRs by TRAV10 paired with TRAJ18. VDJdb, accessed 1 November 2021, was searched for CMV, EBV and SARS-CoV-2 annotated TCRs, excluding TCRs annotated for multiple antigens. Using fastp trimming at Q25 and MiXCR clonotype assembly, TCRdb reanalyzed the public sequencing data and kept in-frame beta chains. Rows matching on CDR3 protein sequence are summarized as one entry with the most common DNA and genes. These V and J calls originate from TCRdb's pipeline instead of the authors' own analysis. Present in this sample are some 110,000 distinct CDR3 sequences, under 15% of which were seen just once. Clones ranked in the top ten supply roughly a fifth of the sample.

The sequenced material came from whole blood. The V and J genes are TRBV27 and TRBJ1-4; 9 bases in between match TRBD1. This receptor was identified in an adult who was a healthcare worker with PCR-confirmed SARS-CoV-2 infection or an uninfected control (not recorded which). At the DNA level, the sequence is TGTGCCAGCAGTTTGGGTTTCTCGACAGGGGGTAATGAAAAACTGTTTTTT. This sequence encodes CASSLGFSTGGNEKLFF.